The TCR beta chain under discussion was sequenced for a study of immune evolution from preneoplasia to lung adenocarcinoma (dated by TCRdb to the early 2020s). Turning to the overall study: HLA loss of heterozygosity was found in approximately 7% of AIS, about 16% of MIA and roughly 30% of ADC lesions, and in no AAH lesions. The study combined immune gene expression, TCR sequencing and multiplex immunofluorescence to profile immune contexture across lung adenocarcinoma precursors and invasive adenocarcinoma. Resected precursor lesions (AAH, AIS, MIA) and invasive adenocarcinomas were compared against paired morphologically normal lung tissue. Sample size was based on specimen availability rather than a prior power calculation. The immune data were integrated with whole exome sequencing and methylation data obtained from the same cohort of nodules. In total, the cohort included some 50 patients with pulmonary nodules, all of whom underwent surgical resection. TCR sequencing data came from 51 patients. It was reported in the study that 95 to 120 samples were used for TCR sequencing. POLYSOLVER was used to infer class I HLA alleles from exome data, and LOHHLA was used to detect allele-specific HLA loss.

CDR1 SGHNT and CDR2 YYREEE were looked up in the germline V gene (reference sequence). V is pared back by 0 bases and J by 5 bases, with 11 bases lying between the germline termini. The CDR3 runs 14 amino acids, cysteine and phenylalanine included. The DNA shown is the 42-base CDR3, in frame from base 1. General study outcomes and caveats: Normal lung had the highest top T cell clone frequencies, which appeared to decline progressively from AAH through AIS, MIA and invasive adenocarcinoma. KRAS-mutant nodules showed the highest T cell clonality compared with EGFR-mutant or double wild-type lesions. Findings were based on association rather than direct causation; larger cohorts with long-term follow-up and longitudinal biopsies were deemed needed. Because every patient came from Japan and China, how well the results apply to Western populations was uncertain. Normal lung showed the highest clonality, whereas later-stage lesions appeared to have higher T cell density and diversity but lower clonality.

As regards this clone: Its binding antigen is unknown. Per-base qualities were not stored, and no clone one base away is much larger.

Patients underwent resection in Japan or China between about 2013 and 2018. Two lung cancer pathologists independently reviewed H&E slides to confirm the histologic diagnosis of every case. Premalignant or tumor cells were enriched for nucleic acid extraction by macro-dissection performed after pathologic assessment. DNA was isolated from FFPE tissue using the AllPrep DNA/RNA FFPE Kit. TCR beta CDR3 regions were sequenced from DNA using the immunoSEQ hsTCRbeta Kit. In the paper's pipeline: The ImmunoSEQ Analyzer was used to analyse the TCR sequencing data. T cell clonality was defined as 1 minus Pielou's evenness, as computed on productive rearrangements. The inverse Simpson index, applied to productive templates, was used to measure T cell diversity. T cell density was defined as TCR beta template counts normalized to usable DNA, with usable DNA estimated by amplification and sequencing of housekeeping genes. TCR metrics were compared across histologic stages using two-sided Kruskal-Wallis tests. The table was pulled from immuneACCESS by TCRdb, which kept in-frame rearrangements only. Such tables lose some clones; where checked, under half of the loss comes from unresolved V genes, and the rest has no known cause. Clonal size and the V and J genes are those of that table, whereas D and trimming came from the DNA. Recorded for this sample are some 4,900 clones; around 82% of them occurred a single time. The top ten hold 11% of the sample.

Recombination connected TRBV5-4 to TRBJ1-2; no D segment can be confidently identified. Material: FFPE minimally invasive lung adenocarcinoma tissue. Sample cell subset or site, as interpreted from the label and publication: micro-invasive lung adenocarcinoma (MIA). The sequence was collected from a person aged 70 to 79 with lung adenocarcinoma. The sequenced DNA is TGTGCCAGCAGCTTGGTAGGAAATGGGTATGGCTACACCTTC. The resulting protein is CASSLVGNGYGYTF.